Below, one T cell receptor beta chain is given with its context. Original processing notes: Amplification of reference gene primers provided the estimated nucleated cell counts. Produced via immunoSEQ multiplex PCR; TCRdb's table is partial and in-frame only. The DNA gave D and trimming, while V, J and clone size come from that table. The data show roughly 300,000 clones, approximately 89% seen once. The data belong to a study of blood T cell repertoires in COVID-19. In the study overall: Sites across the United States, Italy and Spain contributed samples from acute and convalescent COVID-19. Sources were T cells, B-cell-depleted T cells, or PBMCs; the material itself was cDNA or gDNA.

This CDR3 has 17 residues. The germline CDR1 and CDR2 sequences are SEHNR and FQNEAQ (reference sequence). The junction had 10 bases not matched to a gene; V was cut back by 1 base and J by 4 bases. It was during active infection that Seattle patients were enrolled and then longitudinally followed. Sequencing was performed on peripheral blood. The chain carries TRBV7-9 and TRBJ1-2; 9 nucleotides align to TRBD1. The sequence was collected from a woman aged 25 to 39 with COVID-19, enrolled during active disease. CDR3: CASSLGAGTGLSYGYTF. The CDR3, as DNA: TGTGCCAGCAGCTTAGGCGCCGGGACAGGGCTTTCCTATGGCTACACCTTC.